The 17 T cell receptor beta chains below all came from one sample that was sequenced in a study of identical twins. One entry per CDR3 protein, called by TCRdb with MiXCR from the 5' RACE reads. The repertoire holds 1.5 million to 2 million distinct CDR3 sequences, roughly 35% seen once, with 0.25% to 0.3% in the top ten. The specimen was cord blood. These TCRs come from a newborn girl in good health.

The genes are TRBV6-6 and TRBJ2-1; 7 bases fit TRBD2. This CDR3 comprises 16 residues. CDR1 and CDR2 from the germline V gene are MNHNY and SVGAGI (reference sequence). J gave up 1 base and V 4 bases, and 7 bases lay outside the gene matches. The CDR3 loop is CASSWRLAVSYNEQFF. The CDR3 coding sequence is TGTGCCAGCAGTTGGCGACTAGCCGTATCCTACAATGAGCAGTTCTTC.

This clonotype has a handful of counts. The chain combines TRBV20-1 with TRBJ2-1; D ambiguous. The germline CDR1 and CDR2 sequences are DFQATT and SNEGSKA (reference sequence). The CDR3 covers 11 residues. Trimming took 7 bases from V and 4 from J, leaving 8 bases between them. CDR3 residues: CSEDRYNEQFF. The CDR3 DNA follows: TGCAGTGAAGACCGTTACAATGAGCAGTTCTTC.

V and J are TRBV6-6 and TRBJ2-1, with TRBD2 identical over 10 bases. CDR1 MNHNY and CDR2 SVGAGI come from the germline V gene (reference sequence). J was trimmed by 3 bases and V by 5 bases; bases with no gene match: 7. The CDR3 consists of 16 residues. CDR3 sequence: CASSVKAGGGYNEQFF. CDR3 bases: TGTGCCAGCAGTGTAAAAGCGGGAGGGGGCTACAATGAGCAGTTCTTC.

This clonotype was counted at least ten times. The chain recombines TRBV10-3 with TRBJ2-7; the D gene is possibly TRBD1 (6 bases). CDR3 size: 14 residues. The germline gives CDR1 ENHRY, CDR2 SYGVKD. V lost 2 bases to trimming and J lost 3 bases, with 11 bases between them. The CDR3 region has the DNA TGTGCCATCAGTGAGAGGGACATCCGCTACGAGCAGTACTTC. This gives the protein CAISERDIRYEQYF.

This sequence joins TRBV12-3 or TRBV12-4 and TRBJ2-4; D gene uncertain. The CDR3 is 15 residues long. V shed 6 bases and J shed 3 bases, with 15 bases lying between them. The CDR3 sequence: CASSQQVIGKNIQYF. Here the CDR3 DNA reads TGTGCCAGCAGCCAGCAGGTGATCGGCAAAAACATTCAGTACTTC.

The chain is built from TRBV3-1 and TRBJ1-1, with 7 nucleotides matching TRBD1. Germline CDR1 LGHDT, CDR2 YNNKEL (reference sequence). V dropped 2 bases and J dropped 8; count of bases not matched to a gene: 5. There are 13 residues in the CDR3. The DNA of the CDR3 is TGTGCCAGCAGCCAAAAAAACAGGGGCGAAGCTTTCTTT. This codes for CASSQKNRGEAFF.

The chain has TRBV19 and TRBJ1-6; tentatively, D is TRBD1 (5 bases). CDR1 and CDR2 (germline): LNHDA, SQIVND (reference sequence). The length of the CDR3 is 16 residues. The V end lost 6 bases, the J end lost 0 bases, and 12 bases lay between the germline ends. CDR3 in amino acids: CASRISRASYNSPLHF. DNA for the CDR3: TGTGCCAGTAGGATCAGCAGGGCCTCCTATAATTCACCCCTCCACTTT.

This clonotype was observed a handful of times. This CDR3 is CASSEARFRDNQPQHF. DNA for the CDR3: TGTGCCAGCAGTGAAGCGCGATTCAGGGACAATCAGCCCCAGCATTTT. The V and J genes are TRBV6-1 and TRBJ1-5; a possible D gene is TRBD1 (5 bases). V was clipped by 0 bases and J by 3 bases, with 12 bases between them. Germline V CDR1 and CDR2: MNHNS, SASEGT. There are 16 residues in the CDR3.

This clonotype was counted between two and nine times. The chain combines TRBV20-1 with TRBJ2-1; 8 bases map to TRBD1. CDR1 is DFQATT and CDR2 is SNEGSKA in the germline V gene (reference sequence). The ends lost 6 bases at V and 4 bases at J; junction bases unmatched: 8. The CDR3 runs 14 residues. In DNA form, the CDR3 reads TGCAGTGCGCGGGGACAGGTCGATTACAATGAGCAGTTCTTC. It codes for CSARGQVDYNEQFF.

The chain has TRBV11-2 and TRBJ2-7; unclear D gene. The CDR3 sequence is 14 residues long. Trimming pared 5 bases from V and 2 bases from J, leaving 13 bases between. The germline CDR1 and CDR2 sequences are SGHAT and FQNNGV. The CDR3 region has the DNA TGTGCCAGCAGCCACACCGACGGACCCTACGAGCAGTACTTC. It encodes CASSHTDGPYEQYF.

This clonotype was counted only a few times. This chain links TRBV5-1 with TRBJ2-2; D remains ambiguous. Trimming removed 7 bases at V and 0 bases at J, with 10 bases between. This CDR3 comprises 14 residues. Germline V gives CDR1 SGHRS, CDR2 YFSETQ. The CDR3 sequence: CASARQTNTGELFF. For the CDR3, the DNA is TGCGCCAGCGCGCGGCAGACGAACACCGGGGAGCTGTTTTTT.

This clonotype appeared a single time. The CDR3 loop is CSARVPGPAYNEQFF. The CDR3 coding sequence is TGCAGTGCTAGAGTCCCGGGACCAGCTTACAATGAGCAGTTCTTC. The chain is built from TRBV20-1 and TRBJ2-1; D tentatively reads TRBD1 or TRBD2 (5 bases each). V lost 1 base and J 4 bases, leaving 14 bases between the germline ends. The CDR3 has 15 amino acids. Germline CDR1 is DFQATT and CDR2 is SNEGSKA (reference sequence).

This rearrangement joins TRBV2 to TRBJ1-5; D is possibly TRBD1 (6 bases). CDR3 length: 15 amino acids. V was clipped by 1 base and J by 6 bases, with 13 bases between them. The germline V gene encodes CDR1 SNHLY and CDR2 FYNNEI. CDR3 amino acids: CASSEGRQAGQPQHF. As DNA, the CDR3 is TGTGCCAGCAGTGAAGGAAGACAGGCGGGTCAGCCCCAGCATTTT.

The CDR3 sequence: CASSLAPYNEQYF. In nucleotides, the CDR3 is TGTGCCAGCAGTTTAGCTCCTTACAATGAGCAGTACTTC. V usage is TRBV12-3 or TRBV12-4 and J usage is TRBJ2-1; no clear D gene. The DNA matches TRBJ2-7 better at its end, which makes the J call doubtful. This CDR3 is built from 13 residues.

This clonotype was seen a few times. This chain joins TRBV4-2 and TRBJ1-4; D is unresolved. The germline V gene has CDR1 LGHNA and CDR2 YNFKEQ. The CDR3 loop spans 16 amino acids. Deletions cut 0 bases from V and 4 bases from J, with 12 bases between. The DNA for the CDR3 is TGTGCCAGCAGCCAAGAGTTAGCTCGGGGTAATGAAAAACTGTTTTTT. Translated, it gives CASSQELARGNEKLFF.

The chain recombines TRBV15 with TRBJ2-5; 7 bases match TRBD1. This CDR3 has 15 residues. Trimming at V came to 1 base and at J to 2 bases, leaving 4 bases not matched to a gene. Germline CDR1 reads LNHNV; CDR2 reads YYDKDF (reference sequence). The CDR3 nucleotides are TGTGCCACCAGCAGAGGACAGGGTGTACAAGAGACCCAGTACTTC. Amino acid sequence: CATSRGQGVQETQYF.

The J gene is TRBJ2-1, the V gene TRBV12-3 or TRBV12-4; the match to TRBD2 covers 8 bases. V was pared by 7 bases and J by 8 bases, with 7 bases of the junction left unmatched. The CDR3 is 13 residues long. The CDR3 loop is CASTTSGHDEQFF. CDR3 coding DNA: TGTGCCAGCACCACTAGCGGCCACGATGAGCAGTTCTTC.